One and the same sample provided the 12 T cell receptor beta chains below, sequenced in a study of T-cell memory formation after mild COVID-19. One entry per CDR3 protein results from TCRdb running MiXCR on the 5' RACE reads. The data show about 470,000 distinct CDR3 sequences, approximately 23% seen once. The source material was PBMCs or a T cell subset sorted from them (not recorded which). All receptors derive from an adult woman who had mild COVID-19 (a few samples of this study predate the infection). Cell type and time point are not known.

V and J are TRBV20-1 and TRBJ1-2; possible D gene TRBD1, 6 bases. Germline assignment: CDR1 DFQATT and CDR2 SNEGSKA (reference sequence). Trimming took 2 bases from V and 1 from J, leaving 11 bases between them. This CDR3 region has 14 residues. CDR3 in amino acids: CSARMGAHNYGYTF. CDR3 DNA: TGCAGTGCTAGAATGGGGGCCCATAACTATGGCTACACCTTC.

The rearrangement uses TRBV7-9 and TRBJ1-6; D is possibly TRBD1 (5 bases). CDR1 is SEHNR, CDR2 FQNEAQ, per germline (reference sequence). With 1 base removed from V and 7 bases from J, the gap between germline ends came to 11 bases. The CDR3 sequence is 15 residues long. CDR3 in amino acids: CASSLEAWGNSPLHF. The CDR3 coding sequence is TGTGCCAGCAGCTTAGAAGCGTGGGGCAATTCACCCCTCCACTTT.

The table lists this clonotype with a few counts. The genes are TRBV20-1 and TRBJ1-2, with D tentatively TRBD1 (5 bases). V was shortened by 3 bases and J by 0 bases, with 8 bases between the two germline ends. CDR3 length equals 13 residues. The germline CDR1 and CDR2 sequences are DFQATT and SNEGSKA (reference sequence). CDR3 sequence reads: CSASDSTNYGYTF. CDR3 in DNA: TGCAGTGCTAGCGACAGTACTAACTATGGCTACACCTTC.

This clonotype was counted only a few times. The chain employs TRBV20-1 and TRBJ2-1, with D possibly TRBD2 on 5 matching bases. Germline CDR1 reads DFQATT; CDR2 reads SNEGSKA (reference sequence). The CDR3 sequence is 15 residues long. Trimming took 7 bases from V and 0 from J, leaving 16 bases between them. CDR3 sequence reads: CSVPSGTSSYNEQFF. The CDR3 nucleotides read TGCAGTGTTCCCAGCGGAACCTCCTCCTACAATGAGCAGTTCTTC.

This clonotype was recorded at least ten times. This chain connects TRBV5-5 to TRBJ1-2, with unresolved D. Germline V gene lookup returns CDR1 SGHKS and CDR2 YYEKEE (reference sequence). The CDR3 length is 13 residues. Trimming pared 2 bases from V and 4 bases from J, leaving 9 bases between. The CDR3, as DNA: TGTGCCAGCAGCTTTCCGGGAGGCTATGGCTACACCTTC. Its protein product is CASSFPGGYGYTF.

The CDR3 region has the DNA TGTGCCACCAGTGATCCTGAGACAGACCCTAGCAATCAGCCCCAGCATTTT. It translates to CATSDPETDPSNQPQHF. This chain links TRBV24-1 with TRBJ1-5; D perhaps matches TRBD1 (5 bases). Germline V gene lookup returns CDR1 KGHDR and CDR2 SFDVKD. Trimming removed 3 bases at V and 0 bases at J, with 14 bases between. The CDR3 is made up of 17 amino acids.

The V call is TRBV6-1, the J call TRBJ2-5; 9 nucleotides match TRBD1. Per germline, CDR1 MNHNS and CDR2 SASEGT. With V trimmed by 5 bases and J by 12 bases, 4 bases remained unmatched. The CDR3 is made up of 11 amino acids. The CDR3 nucleotides are TGTGCCAGCAGTACGCGGACAGGGGAGTACTTC. This translates into CASSTRTGEYF.

This clonotype was detected only a few times. The chain carries TRBV7-9 and TRBJ2-3; 9 bases agree with TRBD2. The germline CDR1 and CDR2 sequences are SEHNR and FQNEAQ (reference sequence). The length of the CDR3 is 17 residues. The junction had 7 bases not matched to a gene; V was cut back by 0 bases and J by 3 bases. CDR3 residues: CASSLAPLAGVTDTQYF. The CDR3 coding sequence is TGTGCCAGCAGCTTAGCCCCCTTAGCGGGAGTGACAGATACGCAGTATTTT.

The chain recombines TRBV5-5 with TRBJ2-1; D is unclear. Germline CDR1 SGHKS, CDR2 YYEKEE (reference sequence). The CDR3 is made up of 13 amino acids. Trimming removed 1 base from V and 3 bases from J, with 5 bases in between. CDR3 sequence reads: CASSLTNYNEQFF. The DNA of the CDR3 is TGTGCCAGCAGCTTGACAAACTACAATGAGCAGTTCTTC.

This clonotype was counted between two and nine times. This chain uses TRBV4-1 with TRBJ1-3; D gene uncertain. Trimming left V 0 bases short and J 0 bases short, with 12 bases between. This CDR3 has 17 residues. From germline, CDR1 is MGHRA and CDR2 YSYEKL. The CDR3 region has the DNA TGCGCCAGCAGCCAAGAGGGTACGGGTCTCTCTGGAAACACCATATATTTT. Protein sequence: CASSQEGTGLSGNTIYF.

V usage is TRBV18 and J usage is TRBJ1-1; unclear D gene. The V end lost 3 bases, the J end lost 10 bases, and 15 bases lay between the germline ends. The CDR3 contains 13 residues. Germline lookup yields CDR1 KGHSH and CDR2 LQKENI. CDR3 DNA sequence: TGTGCCAGCTCACCTTCAGTGGCAGGTCGAGCTTTCTTT. Translation gives CASSPSVAGRAFF.

The rearrangement uses TRBV20-1 and TRBJ1-2; a possible D gene is TRBD1 (5 bases). Between the trimmed V and J ends, which lost 3 bases and 8 bases, there was a span of 10 bases. Germline V gene sequence: CDR1 DFQATT, CDR2 SNEGSKA (reference sequence). This CDR3 has 11 amino acids. Here the CDR3 DNA reads TGCAGTGCTAGGGGACGGGGGGGCTACACCTTC. Amino acids: CSARGRGGYTF.